This TCR beta chain comes out of a study of blood T cell repertoires in COVID-19. Germline-derived CDR1 and CDR2 are MNHEY and SVGAGI. With 6 bases clipped from V and 8 bases from J, the junction kept 11 bases outside the gene matches. The CDR3 extends over 14 amino acids. Profiled with immunoSEQ multiplex PCR; TCRdb holds only in-frame clones, not every one. The table has approximately 210,000 clones, more than 75% seen once. The gene calls are TRBV6-5 and TRBJ1-2, with 8 positions matching TRBD1. Sequenced material: peripheral blood. This receptor was taken from a woman in her thirties or forties with acute or convalescent COVID-19. CDR3 sequence (DNA): TGTGCCAGCAGAACAGGGGGTCTGGGGAGAGGCTACACCTTC. This gives the protein CASRTGGLGRGYTF.